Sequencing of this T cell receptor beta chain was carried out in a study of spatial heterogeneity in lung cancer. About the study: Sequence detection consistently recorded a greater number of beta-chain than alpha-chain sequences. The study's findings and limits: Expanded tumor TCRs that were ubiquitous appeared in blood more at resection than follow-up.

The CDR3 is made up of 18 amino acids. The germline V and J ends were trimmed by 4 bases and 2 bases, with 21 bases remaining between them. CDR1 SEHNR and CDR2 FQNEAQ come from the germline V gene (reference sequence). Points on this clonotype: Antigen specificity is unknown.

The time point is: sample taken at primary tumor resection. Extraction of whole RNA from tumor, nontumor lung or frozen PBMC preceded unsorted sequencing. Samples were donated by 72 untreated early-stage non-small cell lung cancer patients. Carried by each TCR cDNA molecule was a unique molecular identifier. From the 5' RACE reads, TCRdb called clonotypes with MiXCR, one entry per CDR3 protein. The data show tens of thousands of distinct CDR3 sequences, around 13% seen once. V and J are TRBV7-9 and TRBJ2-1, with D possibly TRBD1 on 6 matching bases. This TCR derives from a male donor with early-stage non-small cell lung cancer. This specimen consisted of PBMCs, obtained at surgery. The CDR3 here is CASSSRTGLVLTYNEQFF. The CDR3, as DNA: TGTGCCAGCAGCTCGAGAACAGGGCTCGTACTCACCTACAATGAGCAGTTCTTC. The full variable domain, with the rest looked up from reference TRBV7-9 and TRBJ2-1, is DTGVSQNPRHKITKRGQNVTFRCDPISEHNRLYWYRQTLGQGPEFLTYFQNEAQLEKSRLLSDRFSAERPKGSFSTLEIQRTEQGDSAMYLCASSSRTGLVLTYNEQFFGPGTRLTVL.